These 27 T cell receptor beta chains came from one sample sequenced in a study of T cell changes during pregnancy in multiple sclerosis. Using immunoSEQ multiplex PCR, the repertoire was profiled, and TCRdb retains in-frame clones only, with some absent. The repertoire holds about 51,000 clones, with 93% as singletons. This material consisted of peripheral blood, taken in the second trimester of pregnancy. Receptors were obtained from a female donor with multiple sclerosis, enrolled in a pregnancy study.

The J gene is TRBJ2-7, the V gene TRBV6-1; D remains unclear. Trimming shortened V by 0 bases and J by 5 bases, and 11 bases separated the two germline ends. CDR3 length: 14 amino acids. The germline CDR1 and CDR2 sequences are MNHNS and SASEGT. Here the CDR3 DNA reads TGTGCCAGCAGTGAAGCGCGAGAGATCAACGAGCAGTACTTC. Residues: CASSEAREINEQYF.

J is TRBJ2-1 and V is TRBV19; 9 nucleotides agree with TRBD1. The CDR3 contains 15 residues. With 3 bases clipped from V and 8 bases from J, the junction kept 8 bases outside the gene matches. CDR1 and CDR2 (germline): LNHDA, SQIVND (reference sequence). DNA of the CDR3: TGTGCCAGTAGTATTGCCGGGACAGGGTTTCATGAGCAGTTCTTC. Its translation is CASSIAGTGFHEQFF.

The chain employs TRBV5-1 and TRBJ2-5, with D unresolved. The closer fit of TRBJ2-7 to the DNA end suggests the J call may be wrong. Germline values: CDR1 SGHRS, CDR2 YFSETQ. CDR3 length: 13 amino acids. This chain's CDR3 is CASSVYPSYEQYF. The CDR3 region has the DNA TGCGCCAGCAGCGTCTACCCCTCCTACGAGCAGTACTTC.

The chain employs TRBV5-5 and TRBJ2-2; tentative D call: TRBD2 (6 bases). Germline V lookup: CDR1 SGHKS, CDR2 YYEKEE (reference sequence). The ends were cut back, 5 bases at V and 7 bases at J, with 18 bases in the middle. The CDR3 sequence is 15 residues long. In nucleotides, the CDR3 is TGTGCCAGCAGTCTCCCCGGGACTCCAAACGGGGAGCTGTTTTTT. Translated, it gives CASSLPGTPNGELFF.

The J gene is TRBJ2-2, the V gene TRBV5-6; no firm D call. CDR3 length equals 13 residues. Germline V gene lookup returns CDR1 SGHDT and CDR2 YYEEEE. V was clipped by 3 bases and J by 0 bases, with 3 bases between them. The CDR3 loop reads CASSWPNTGELFF. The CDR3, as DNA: TGTGCCAGCAGCTGGCCGAACACCGGGGAGCTGTTTTTT.

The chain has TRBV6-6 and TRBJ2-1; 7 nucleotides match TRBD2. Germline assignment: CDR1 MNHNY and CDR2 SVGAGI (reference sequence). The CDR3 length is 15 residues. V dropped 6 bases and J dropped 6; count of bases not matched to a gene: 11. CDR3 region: CASRTGTTTLNEQFF. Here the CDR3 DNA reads TGTGCCAGCAGAACCGGGACTACAACCCTCAATGAGCAGTTCTTC.

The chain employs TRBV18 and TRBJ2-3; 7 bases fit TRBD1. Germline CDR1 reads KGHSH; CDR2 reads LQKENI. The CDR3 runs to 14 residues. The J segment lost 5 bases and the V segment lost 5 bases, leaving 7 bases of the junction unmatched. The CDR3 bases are TGTGCCAGCTCATTGGATAGGGGGCAAGATACGCAGTATTTT. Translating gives CASSLDRGQDTQYF.

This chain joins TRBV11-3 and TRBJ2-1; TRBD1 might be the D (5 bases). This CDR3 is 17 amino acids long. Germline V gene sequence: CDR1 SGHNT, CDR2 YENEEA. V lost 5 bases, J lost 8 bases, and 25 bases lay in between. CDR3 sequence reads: CASSTLDTTSLVDEQFF. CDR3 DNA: TGTGCCAGCAGCACCTTGGACACGACATCCTTAGTGGATGAGCAGTTCTTC.

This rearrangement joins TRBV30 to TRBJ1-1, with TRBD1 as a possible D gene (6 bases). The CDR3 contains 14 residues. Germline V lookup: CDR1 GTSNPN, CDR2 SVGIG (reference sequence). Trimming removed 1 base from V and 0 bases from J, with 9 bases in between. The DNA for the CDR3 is TGTGCCTGGAGTGGACAGGTGCTGAACACTGAAGCTTTCTTT. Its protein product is CAWSGQVLNTEAFF.

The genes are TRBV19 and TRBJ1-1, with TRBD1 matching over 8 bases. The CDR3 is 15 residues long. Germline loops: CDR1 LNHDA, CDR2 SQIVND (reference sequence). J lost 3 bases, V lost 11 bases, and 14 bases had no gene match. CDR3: CASGNRGKGYTEAFF. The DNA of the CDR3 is TGTGCCTCAGGAAACAGGGGGAAGGGGTACACTGAAGCTTTCTTT.

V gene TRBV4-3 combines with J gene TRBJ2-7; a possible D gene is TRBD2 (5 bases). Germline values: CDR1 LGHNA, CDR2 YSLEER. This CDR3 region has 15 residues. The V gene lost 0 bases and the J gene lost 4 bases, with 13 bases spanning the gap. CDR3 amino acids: CASSQELDFEYEQYF. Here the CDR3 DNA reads TGCGCCAGCAGCCAAGAACTGGACTTTGAGTACGAGCAGTACTTC.

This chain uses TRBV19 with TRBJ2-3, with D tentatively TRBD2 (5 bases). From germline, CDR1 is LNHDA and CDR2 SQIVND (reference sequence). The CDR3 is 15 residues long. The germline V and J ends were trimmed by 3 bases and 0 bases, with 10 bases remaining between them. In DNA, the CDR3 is TGTGCCAGTAGTATTGGCGGGCTGAGCACAGATACGCAGTATTTT. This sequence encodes CASSIGGLSTDTQYF.

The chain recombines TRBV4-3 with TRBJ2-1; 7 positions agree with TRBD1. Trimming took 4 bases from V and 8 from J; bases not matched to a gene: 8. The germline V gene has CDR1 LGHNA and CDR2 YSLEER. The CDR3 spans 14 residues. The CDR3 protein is CASSPDRLIDEQFF. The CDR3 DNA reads TGCGCCAGCAGCCCGGACAGGCTTATCGATGAGCAGTTCTTC.

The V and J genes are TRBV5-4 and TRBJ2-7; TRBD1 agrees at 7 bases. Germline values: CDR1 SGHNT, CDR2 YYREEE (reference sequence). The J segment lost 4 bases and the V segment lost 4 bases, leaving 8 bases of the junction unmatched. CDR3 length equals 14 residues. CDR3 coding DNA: TGTGCCAGCAGCCCCCCAGGACAGGAGTACGAGCAGTACTTC. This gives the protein CASSPPGQEYEQYF. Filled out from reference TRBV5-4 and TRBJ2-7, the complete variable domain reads ETGVTQSPTHLIKTRGQQVTLRCSSQSGHNTVSWYQQALGQGPQFIFQYYREEENGRGNFPPRFSGLQFPNYSSELNVNALELDDSALYLCASSPPGQEYEQYFGPGTRLTVT.

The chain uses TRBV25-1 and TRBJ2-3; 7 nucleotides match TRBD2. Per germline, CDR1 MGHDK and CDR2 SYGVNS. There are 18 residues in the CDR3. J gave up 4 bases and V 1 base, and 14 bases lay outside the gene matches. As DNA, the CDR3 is TGTGCCAGCAGTGAATCCAAGCCTGGGGCGGGAGAGGCAGATACGCAGTATTTT. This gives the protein CASSESKPGAGEADTQYF.

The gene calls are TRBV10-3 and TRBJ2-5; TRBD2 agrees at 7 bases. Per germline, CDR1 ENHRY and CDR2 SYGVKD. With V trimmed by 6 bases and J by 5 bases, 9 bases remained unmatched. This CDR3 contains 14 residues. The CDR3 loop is CAIRESGAPETQYF. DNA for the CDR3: TGTGCCATCAGGGAAAGCGGGGCCCCGGAGACCCAGTACTTC.

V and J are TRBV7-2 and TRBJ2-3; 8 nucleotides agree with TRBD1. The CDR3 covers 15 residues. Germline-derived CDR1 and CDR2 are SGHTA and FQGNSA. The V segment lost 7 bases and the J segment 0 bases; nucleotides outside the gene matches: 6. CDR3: CASTPGQASTDTQYF. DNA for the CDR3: TGTGCCAGCACCCCGGGACAGGCTAGCACAGATACGCAGTATTTT.

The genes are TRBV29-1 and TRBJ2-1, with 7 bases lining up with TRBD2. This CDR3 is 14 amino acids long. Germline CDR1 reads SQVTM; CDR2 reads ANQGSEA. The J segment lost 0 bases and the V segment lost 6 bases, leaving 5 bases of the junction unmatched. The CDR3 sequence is CSVSGGSSYNEQFF. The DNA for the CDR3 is TGCAGCGTGTCTGGCGGGAGCTCCTACAATGAGCAGTTCTTC.

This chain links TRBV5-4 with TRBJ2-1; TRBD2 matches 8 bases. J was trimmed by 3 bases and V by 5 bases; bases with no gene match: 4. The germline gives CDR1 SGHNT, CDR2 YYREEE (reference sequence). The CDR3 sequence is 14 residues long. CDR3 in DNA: TGTGCCAGCAGTTGGACTAGCAGCTACAATGAGCAGTTCTTC. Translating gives CASSWTSSYNEQFF.

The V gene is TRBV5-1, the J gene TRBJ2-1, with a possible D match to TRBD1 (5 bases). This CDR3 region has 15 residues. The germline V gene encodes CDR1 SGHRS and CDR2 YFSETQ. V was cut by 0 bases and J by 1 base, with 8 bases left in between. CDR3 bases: TGCGCCAGCAGCTTGGGACAGATATCCTACAATGAGCAGTTCTTC. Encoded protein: CASSLGQISYNEQFF.

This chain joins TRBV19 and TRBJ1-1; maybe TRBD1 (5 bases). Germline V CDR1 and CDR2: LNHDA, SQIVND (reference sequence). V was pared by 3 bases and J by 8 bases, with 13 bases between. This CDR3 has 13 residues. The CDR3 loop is CASSIGGTSEAFF. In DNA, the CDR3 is TGTGCCAGTAGTATCGGCGGGACGTCCGAAGCTTTCTTT.

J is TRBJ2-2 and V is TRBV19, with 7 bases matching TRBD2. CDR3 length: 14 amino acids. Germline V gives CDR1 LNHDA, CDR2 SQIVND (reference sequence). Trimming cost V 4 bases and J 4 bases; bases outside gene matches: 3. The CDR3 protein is CASSTPGGTGELFF. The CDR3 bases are TGTGCCAGTAGTACTCCGGGGGGCACCGGGGAGCTGTTTTTT.

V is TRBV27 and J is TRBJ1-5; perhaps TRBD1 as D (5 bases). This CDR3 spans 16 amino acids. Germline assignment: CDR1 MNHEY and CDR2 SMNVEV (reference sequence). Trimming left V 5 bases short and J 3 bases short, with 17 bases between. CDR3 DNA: TGTGCCAGCAGTCCCGACTTTGGGGGGGACAATCAGCCCCAGCATTTT. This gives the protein CASSPDFGGDNQPQHF.

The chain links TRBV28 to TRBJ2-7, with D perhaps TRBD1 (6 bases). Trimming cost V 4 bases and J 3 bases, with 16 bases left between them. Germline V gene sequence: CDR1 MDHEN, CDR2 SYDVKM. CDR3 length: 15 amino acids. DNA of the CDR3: TGTGCCAGCAGTTCCTACCGGACAGACTACTACGAGCAGTACTTC. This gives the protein CASSSYRTDYYEQYF.

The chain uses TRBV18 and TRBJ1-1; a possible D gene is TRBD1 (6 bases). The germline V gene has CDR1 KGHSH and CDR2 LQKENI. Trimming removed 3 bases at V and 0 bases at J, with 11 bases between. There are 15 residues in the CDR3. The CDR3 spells CASSPPGTMNTEAFF. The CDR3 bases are TGTGCCAGCTCACCCCCCGGGACAATGAACACTGAAGCTTTCTTT.

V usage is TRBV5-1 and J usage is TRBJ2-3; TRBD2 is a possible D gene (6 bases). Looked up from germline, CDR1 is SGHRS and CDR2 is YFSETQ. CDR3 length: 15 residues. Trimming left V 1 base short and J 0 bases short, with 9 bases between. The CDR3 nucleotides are TGCGCCAGCAGCTTGACTAGCAAGAGCACAGATACGCAGTATTTT. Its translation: CASSLTSKSTDTQYF.

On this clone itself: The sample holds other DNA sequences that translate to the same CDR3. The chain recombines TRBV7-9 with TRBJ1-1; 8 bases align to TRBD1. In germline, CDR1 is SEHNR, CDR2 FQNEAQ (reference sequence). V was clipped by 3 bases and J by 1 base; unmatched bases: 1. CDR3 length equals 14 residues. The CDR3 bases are TGTGCCAGCAGCTTGGGACAGGAGAACACTGAAGCTTTCTTT. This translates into CASSLGQENTEAFF.